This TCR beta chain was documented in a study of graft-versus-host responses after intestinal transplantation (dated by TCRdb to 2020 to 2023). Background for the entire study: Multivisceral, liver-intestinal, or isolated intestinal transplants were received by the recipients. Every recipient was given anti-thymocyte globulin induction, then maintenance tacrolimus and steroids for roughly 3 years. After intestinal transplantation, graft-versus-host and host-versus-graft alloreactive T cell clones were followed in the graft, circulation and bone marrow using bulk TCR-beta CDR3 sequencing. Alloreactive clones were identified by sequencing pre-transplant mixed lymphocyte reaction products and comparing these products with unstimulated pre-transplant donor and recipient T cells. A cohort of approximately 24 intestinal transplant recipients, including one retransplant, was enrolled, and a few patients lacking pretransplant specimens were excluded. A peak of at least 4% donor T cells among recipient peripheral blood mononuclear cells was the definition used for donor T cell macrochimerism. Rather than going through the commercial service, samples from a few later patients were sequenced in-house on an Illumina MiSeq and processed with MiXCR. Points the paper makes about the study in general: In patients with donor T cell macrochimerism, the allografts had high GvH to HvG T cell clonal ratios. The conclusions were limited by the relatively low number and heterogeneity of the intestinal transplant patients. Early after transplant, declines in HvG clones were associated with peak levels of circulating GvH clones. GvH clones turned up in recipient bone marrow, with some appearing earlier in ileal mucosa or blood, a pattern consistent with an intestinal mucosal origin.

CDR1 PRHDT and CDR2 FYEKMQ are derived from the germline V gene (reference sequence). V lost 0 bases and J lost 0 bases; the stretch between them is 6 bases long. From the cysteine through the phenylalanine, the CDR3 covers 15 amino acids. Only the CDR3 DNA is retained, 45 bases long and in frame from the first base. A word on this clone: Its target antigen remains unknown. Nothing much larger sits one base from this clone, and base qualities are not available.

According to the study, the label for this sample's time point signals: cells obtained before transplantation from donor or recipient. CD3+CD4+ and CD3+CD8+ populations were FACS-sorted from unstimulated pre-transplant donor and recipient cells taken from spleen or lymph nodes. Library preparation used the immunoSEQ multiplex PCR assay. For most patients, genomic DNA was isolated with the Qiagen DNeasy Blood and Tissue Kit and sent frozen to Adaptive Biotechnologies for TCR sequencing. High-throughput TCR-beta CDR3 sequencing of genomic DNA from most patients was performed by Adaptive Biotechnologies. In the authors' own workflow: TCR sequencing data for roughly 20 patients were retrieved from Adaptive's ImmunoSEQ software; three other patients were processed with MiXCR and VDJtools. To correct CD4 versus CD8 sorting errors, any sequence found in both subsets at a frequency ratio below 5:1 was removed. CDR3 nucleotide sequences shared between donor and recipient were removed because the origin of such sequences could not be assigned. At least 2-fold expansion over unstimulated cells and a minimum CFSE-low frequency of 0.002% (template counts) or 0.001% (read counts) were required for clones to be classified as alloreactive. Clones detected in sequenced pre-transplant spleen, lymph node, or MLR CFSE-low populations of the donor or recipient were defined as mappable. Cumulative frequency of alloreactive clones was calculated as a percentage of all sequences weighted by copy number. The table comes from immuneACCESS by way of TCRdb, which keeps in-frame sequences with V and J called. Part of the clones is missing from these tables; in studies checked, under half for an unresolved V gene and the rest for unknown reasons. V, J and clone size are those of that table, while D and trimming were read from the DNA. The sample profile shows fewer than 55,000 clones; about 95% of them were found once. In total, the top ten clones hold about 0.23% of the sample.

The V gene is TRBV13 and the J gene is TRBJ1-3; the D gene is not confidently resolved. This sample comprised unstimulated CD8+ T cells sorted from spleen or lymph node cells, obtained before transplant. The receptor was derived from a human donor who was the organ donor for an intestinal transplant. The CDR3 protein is CASSLGVNSGNTIYF. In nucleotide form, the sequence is TGTGCCAGCAGCTTAGGTGTCAACTCTGGAAACACCATATATTTT.